The next 24 T cell receptor beta chains were all read from a single sample in a study of T cells in Graves' hyperthyroidism and ophthalmopathy. What was amplified from RNA transcripts were TCR beta CDR3 regions. HTBI primers were the set used in a first-round RT-PCR of the TCR CDR3. TCRdb used MiXCR to reprocess the multiplex PCR reads, holding one entry per CDR3 protein. The sample records 130,000 to 150,000 distinct CDR3 sequences, approximately 24% being singletons. The source material was blood. These receptors were obtained from a woman in her forties or fifties with Graves' hyperthyroidism that later progressed to Graves' ophthalmopathy.

At least ten counts were recorded for this clonotype. The CDR3 DNA sequence: TGTGCCAGCAGTCGCCCGGGGGGTATGGCTCCCGAGCAGTACTTC. Its translation is CASSRPGGMAPEQYF. The gene calls are TRBV7-2 and TRBJ2-7; TRBD2 aligns across 7 bases. CDR1 and CDR2 (germline): SGHTA, FQGNSA. V lost 6 bases, J lost 6 bases, and 14 bases stayed unmatched. The CDR3 totals 15 residues.

The sample holds many counts of this clonotype. This chain joins TRBV29-1 and TRBJ2-7, with 7 nucleotides matching TRBD2. Germline V gives CDR1 SQVTM, CDR2 ANQGSEA. After removal of 5 bases from V and 3 bases from J, the junction contained 7 bases not matched to a gene. This CDR3 spans 13 amino acids. The DNA for the CDR3 is TGCAGCGTTAGAGCAGGCGGGGGCTACGAGCAGTACTTC. Its translation: CSVRAGGGYEQYF.

This clonotype was found many times. The V and J genes are TRBV10-1 and TRBJ1-1; TRBD1 aligns across 8 bases. Germline CDR1 and CDR2: WNHNN and SYGVQD (reference sequence). CDR3 length: 15 residues. With V trimmed by 8 bases and J by 4 bases, 12 bases remained unmatched. The CDR3 protein is CASSSGIGTGTEAFF. The CDR3 DNA reads as TGCGCCAGCTCGTCGGGGATCGGGACAGGCACTGAAGCTTTCTTT.

The rearrangement joins TRBV7-9 to TRBJ2-3; 9 nucleotides line up with TRBD2. The ends lost 5 bases at V and 1 base at J; junction bases unmatched: 10. Germline-derived CDR1 and CDR2 are SEHNR and FQNEAQ (reference sequence). This CDR3 is built from 17 residues. The CDR3 sequence: CASSRTAGLAGTDTQYF. The CDR3 nucleotides read TGTGCCAGCAGCAGAACTGCGGGACTAGCCGGCACAGATACGCAGTATTTT.

This clonotype was seen at least ten times. The genes are TRBV28 and TRBJ1-5; D is uncertain. The CDR3 covers 12 residues. The V gene's germline CDR1 is MDHEN and CDR2 SYDVKM. Deletions cut 3 bases from V and 11 bases from J, with 11 bases between. The CDR3 region has the DNA TGTGCCAGCAGTTTTTGGGTGTCCGCCCAGCATTTT. It is translated as CASSFWVSAQHF.

A note on this clonotype: This may be a read error: a much more frequent sequence differs by one nucleotide. V is TRBV30 and J is TRBJ2-3, with a weak D call TRBD2 (6 bases). Germline V CDR1 and CDR2: GTSNPN, SVGIG (reference sequence). With 3 bases removed from V and 7 bases from J, the gap between germline ends came to 20 bases. This CDR3 has 15 residues. CDR3 protein: CAWSEGQGGGNTQYF. As DNA, the CDR3 is TGTGCCTGGAGCGAGGGGCAGGGAGGTGGAAATACGCAGTATTTT. Full variable domain (remainder filled in from reference TRBV30 and TRBJ2-3): SQTIHQWPATLVQPVGSPLSLECTVEGTSNPNLYWYRQAAGRGLQLLFYSVGIGQISSEVPQNLSASRPQDRQFILSSKKLLLSDSGFYLCAWSEGQGGGNTQYFGPGTRLTVL.

In its sample, this clonotype was seen many times. This rearrangement joins TRBV12-3 or TRBV12-4 to TRBJ1-1, with D possibly being TRBD1 (6 bases). V was trimmed by 6 bases and J by 7 bases, leaving 18 bases between them. This CDR3 region has 14 residues. The CDR3 spells CASRKQGGGLEAFF. As DNA, the CDR3 is TGTGCCAGCAGAAAACAGGGTGGGGGTCTTGAAGCTTTCTTT.

This clonotype occurred many times. V gene TRBV5-1 combines with J gene TRBJ1-2; D is possibly TRBD1 (6 bases). CDR1 is SGHRS, CDR2 YFSETQ, per germline. Trimming removed 4 bases at V and 4 bases at J, with 20 bases between. The CDR3 spans 16 residues. The CDR3 region is CASSTSPGTNIYGYTF. CDR3 coding DNA: TGCGCCAGCAGCACCAGTCCCGGGACAAATATCTATGGCTACACCTTC. The full variable domain, in which reference TRBV5-1 and TRBJ1-2 provide the parts outside the CDR3, is KAGVTQTPRYLIKTRGQQVTLSCSPISGHRSVSWYQQTPGQGLQFLFEYFSETQRNKGNFPGRFSGRQFSNSRSEMNVSTLELGDSALYLCASSTSPGTNIYGYTFGSGTRLTVV.

The table lists this clonotype with many counts. V gene TRBV30 combines with J gene TRBJ1-2, with D possibly being TRBD1 (5 bases). There are 13 residues in the CDR3. V gave up 0 bases and J gave up 4 bases, with 9 bases separating them. The germline V gene has CDR1 GTSNPN and CDR2 SVGIG (reference sequence). CDR3 in amino acids: CAWSVSRAYGYTF. The CDR3 DNA reads TGTGCCTGGAGTGTATCCAGGGCCTATGGCTACACCTTC.

Ten or more counts support this clonotype. The chain uses TRBV20-1 and TRBJ1-5, with D tentatively TRBD1 (5 bases). The CDR3 is 13 amino acids. The germline CDR1 and CDR2 sequences are DFQATT and SNEGSKA (reference sequence). V dropped 0 bases and J dropped 5 bases, with 8 bases sitting between them. The CDR3 loop is CSARDLGDQPQHF. The CDR3 DNA reads TGCAGTGCTAGAGATCTGGGGGATCAGCCCCAGCATTTT.

This clonotype has ten or more counts. The chain couples TRBV30 to TRBJ2-1, with TRBD2 identical over 12 bases. Germline V lookup: CDR1 GTSNPN, CDR2 SVGIG (reference sequence). This CDR3 contains 16 residues. V lost 5 bases, J lost 2 bases, and 7 bases stayed unmatched. The DNA for the CDR3 is TGTGCCTGGCTGACTAGCGGGAGTCCAACCTACAATGAGCAGTTCTTC. Protein: CAWLTSGSPTYNEQFF.

The sample holds many counts of this clonotype. The chain is built from TRBV2 and TRBJ2-3; D call uncertain. Trimming removed 7 bases at V and 2 bases at J, with 10 bases between. CDR1 is SNHLY, CDR2 FYNNEI, per germline. This CDR3 is 13 amino acids long. CDR3 in DNA: TGTGCCAGCAAAGTGATGCCCACAGATACGCAGTATTTT. It codes for CASKVMPTDTQYF. Looking up the rest from reference TRBV2 and TRBJ2-3 gives the full variable domain: EPEVTQTPSHQVTQMGQEVILRCVPISNHLYFYWYRQILGQKVEFLVSFYNNEISEKSEIFDDQFSVERPDGSNFTLKIRSTKLEDSAMYFCASKVMPTDTQYFGPGTRLTVL.

Written as DNA, the CDR3 is TGTGCCAGCAGTGGGACAATCAGCAATCAGCCCCAGCATTTT. It is translated as CASSGTISNQPQHF. The chain couples TRBV12-3 or TRBV12-4 to TRBJ1-5; D might be TRBD1 (6 bases). This CDR3 is 14 amino acids long. Trimming removed 5 bases from V and 1 base from J, with 9 bases in between.

The V gene is TRBV6-1, the J gene TRBJ2-3; the D is unclear. Germline values: CDR1 MNHNS, CDR2 SASEGT. This CDR3 has 15 amino acids. V gave up 7 bases and J gave up 1 base, with 15 bases separating them. Written as DNA, the CDR3 is TGTGCCAGCAACCCCCGCTCCGCGGGCACAGATACGCAGTATTTT. This encodes CASNPRSAGTDTQYF.

The chain joins TRBV6-5 to TRBJ1-2; D is undetermined. The CDR3 sequence is 14 residues long. Deletions cut 2 bases from V and 8 bases from J, with 15 bases between. Germline loops: CDR1 MNHEY, CDR2 SVGAGI. DNA for the CDR3: TGTGCCAGCAGTTACGATCTTCGGGTTCTGGGCTACACCTTC. It yields the protein CASSYDLRVLGYTF.

This clonotype was detected ten times or more. The gene calls are TRBV7-9 and TRBJ1-1; 8 bases align to TRBD1. This CDR3 is 16 amino acids long. The trim removed 1 base at V and 1 base at J, leaving 5 bases unmatched. Germline CDR1 and CDR2: SEHNR and FQNEAQ (reference sequence). CDR3 in amino acids: CASSLGAGGWNTEAFF. CDR3 sequence (DNA): TGTGCCAGCAGCTTAGGGGCAGGGGGCTGGAACACTGAAGCTTTCTTT.

The chain combines TRBV18 with TRBJ2-7; perhaps TRBD2 as D (6 bases). CDR1 is KGHSH and CDR2 is LQKENI in the germline V gene. V was shortened by 3 bases and J by 2 bases, with 11 bases between the two germline ends. The CDR3 consists of 14 residues. The CDR3 nucleotides read TGTGCCAGCTCACCCTGGGAGGACCCCTACGAGCAGTACTTC. It yields the protein CASSPWEDPYEQYF.

This clonotype was seen many times. The chain employs TRBV11-2 and TRBJ2-2, with a possible D match to TRBD2 (7 bases). The germline gives CDR1 SGHAT, CDR2 FQNNGV. Trimming left V 5 bases short and J 6 bases short, with 19 bases between. The CDR3 totals 16 residues. In DNA, the CDR3 is TGTGCCAGCAGCCAATTTAGGGGGAGGGCCGCCGGGGAGCTGTTTTTT. The encoded protein is CASSQFRGRAAGELFF.

This clonotype was counted at least ten times. The rearrangement joins TRBV18 to TRBJ2-2; D uncertain. The CDR3 length is 11 residues. Trimming took off 3 bases at V and 6 bases at J, with 2 bases between the two ends. CDR1 and CDR2 (germline): KGHSH, LQKENI. The CDR3 nucleotides read TGTGCCAGCTCACCGGCCGGGGAGCTGTTTTTT. It encodes CASSPAGELFF.

In its sample, this clonotype was seen many times. The genes are TRBV6-2 or TRBV6-3 and TRBJ1-2; 11 positions match TRBD1. After removal of 11 bases from V and 6 bases from J, the junction contained 8 bases not matched to a gene. The CDR3 length is 13 residues. Germline assignment: CDR1 MNHEY and CDR2 SVGEGT. In DNA form, the CDR3 reads TGTGCCGTCGGACAGGGGGCAATCCATGGCTACACCTTC. This codes for CAVGQGAIHGYTF.

This clonotype was picked up a small number of times. The chain combines TRBV7-2 with TRBJ1-2; no reliable D call. V was trimmed by 0 bases and J by 7 bases, leaving 12 bases between them. Germline V CDR1 and CDR2: SGHTA, FQGNSA. CDR3 length: 14 residues. CDR3 sequence reads: CASSLATEVSGYTF. In DNA, the CDR3 is TGTGCCAGCAGCTTAGCAACAGAGGTCTCTGGCTACACCTTC.

This clonotype has ten or more counts. In DNA, the CDR3 is TGTGCCAGCAGCCATAGGGTGGGACCCGGGGAGCTGTTTTTT. It encodes CASSHRVGPGELFF. This chain connects TRBV3-1 to TRBJ2-2, with D perhaps assigned TRBD1 or TRBD2 (5 bases each). The V end lost 3 bases, the J end lost 6 bases, and 11 bases lay between the germline ends. The CDR3 sequence is 14 residues long. The V gene's germline CDR1 is LGHDT and CDR2 YNNKEL (reference sequence).

The chain couples TRBV4-2 to TRBJ2-7; 8 bases map to TRBD2. With V trimmed by 5 bases and J by 6 bases, 6 bases remained unmatched. The CDR3 length is 13 residues. Germline assignment: CDR1 LGHNA and CDR2 YNFKEQ. The CDR3 spells CASSSTGLVEQYF. For the CDR3, the DNA is TGTGCCAGCAGCTCCACGGGACTAGTCGAGCAGTACTTC.

V usage is TRBV2 and J usage is TRBJ1-2; D remains ambiguous. V lost 7 bases and J lost 2, with 8 bases in between. Germline CDR1 and CDR2: SNHLY and FYNNEI. CDR3 size: 12 residues. CDR3 DNA: TGTGCCAGCAACCCCGAGAACTATGGCTACACCTTC. Translation: CASNPENYGYTF.